This T cell receptor beta chain was found in a study of control samples from healthy donors and cancer patients. The V and J ends lost 3 bases and 7 bases respectively, with 10 bases between them. The CDR3 sequence is 12 residues long. Assay used: immunoSEQ multiplex PCR; TCRdb lists only in-frame clones, some missing. The sample yields roughly 200,000 clones, around 90% seen once. Sequencing input: blood. This TCR derives from a man between 25 and 39 years old in good health. The V and J genes are TRBV12-3 or TRBV12-4 and TRBJ2-7; D perhaps matches TRBD2 (5 bases). CDR3: CASSFRRREQYF. DNA of the CDR3: TGTGCCAGCAGTTTCCGGAGGAGGGAGCAGTACTTC.